This T cell receptor beta chain was identified in a study of spatial heterogeneity in lung cancer. Study background: Correlation of TCR transcript counts in tumor regions with a T cell module score from matched bulk RNA-seq was strong. Whole-study results and caveats: Expanded TCRs classified as ubiquitous or regional were counted, and these counts tracked ubiquitous and regional nonsynonymous mutations, respectively. Mutation counts in tumors were tracked by counts of expanded intratumoral alpha and beta TCRs.

This clonotype was counted at least ten times. Its specificity is unknown. One entry per CDR3 protein, called by TCRdb with MiXCR from the 5' RACE reads. The table records about 13,000 distinct CDR3 sequences, under 6% of them present only once. The time point denotes: sample taken at primary tumor resection. This CDR3 region has 12 residues. Germline CDR1 and CDR2: SGHRS and YFSETQ. Deletions cut 7 bases from V and 6 bases from J, with 11 bases between. This material consisted of lung tumor tissue, taken at surgery. This clonotype was obtained from a male donor with early-stage non-small cell lung cancer. This chain links TRBV5-1 with TRBJ2-1; no definite D call. CDR3 sequence reads: CASAGQFNEQFF. CDR3 nucleotide sequence: TGCGCCAGCGCCGGCCAATTCAATGAGCAGTTCTTC.